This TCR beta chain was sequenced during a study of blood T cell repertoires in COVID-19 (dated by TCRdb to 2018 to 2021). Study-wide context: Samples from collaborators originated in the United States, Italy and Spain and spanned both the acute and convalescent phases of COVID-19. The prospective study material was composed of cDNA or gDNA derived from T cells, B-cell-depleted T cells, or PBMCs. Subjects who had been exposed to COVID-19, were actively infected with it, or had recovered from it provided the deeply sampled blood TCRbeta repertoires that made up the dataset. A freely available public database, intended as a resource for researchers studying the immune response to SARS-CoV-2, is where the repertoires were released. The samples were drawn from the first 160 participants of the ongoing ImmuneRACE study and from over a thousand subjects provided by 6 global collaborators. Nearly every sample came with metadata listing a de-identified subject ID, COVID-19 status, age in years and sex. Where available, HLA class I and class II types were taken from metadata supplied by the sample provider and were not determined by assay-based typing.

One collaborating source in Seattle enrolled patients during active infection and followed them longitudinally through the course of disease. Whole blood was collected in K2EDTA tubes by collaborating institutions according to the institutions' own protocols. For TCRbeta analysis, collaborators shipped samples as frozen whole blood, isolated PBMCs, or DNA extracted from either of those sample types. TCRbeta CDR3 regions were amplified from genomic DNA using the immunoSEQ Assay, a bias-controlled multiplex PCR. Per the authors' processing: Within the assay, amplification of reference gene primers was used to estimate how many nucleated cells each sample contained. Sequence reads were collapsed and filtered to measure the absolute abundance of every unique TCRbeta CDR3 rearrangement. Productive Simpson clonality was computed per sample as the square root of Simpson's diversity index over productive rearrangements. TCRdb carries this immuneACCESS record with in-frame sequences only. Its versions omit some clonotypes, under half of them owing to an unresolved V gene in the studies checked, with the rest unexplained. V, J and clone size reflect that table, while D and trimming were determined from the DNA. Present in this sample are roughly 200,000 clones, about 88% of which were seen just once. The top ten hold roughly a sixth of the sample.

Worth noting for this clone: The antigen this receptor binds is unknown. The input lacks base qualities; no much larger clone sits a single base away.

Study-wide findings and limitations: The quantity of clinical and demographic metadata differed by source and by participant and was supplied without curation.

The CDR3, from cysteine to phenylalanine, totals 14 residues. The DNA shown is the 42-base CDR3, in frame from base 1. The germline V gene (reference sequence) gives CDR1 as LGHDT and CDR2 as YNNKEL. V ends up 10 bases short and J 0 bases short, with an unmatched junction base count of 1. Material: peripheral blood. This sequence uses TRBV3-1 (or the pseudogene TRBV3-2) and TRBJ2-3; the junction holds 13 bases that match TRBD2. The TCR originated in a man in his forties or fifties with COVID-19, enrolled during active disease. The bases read TGTGCCACGGGACTAGCGGGAAGCACAGATACGCAGTATTTT. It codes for CATGLAGSTDTQYF.